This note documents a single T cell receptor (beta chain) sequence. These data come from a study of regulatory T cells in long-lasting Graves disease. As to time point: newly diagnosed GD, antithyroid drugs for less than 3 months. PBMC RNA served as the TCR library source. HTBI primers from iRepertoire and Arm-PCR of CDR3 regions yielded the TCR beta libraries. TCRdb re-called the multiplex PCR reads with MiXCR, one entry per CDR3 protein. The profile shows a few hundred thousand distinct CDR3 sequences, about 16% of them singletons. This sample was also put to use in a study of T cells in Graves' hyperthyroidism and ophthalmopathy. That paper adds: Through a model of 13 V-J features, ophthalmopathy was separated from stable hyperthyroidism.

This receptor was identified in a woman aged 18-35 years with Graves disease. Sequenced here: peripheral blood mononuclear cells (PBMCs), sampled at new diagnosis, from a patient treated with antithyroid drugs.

The CDR3 nucleotides are TGCGCCAGCAGCCAATTTGCCCGGACCTACGAGCAGTACTTC. This sequence encodes CASSQFARTYEQYF. The rearrangement joins TRBV4-1 to TRBJ2-7; no clear D gene. V lost 2 bases to trimming and J lost 2 bases, with 10 bases between them. The germline V gene has CDR1 MGHRA and CDR2 YSYEKL. The CDR3 is made up of 14 amino acids.